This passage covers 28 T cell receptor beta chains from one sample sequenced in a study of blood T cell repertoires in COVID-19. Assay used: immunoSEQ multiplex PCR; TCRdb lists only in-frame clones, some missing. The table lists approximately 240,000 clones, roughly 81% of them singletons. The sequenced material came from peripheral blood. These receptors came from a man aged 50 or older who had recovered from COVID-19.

Here the CDR3 DNA reads TGTGCCAGCAGCTTGGTTGAGGGTCAAGAGACCCAGTACTTC. Translating it yields CASSLVEGQETQYF. The chain joins TRBV5-4 to TRBJ2-5; D may be TRBD2 (5 bases). The CDR3 spans 14 residues. CDR1 and CDR2 from the germline V gene are SGHNT and YYREEE (reference sequence). V was clipped by 0 bases and J by 2 bases, with 8 bases between them.

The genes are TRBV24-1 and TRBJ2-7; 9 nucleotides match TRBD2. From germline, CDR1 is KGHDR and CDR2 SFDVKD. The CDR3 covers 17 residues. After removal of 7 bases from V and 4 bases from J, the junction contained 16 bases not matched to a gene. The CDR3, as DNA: TGTGCCACCAGGGAAACCCCATTAGCGGGAGTTGCGTACGAGCAGTACTTC. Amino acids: CATRETPLAGVAYEQYF.

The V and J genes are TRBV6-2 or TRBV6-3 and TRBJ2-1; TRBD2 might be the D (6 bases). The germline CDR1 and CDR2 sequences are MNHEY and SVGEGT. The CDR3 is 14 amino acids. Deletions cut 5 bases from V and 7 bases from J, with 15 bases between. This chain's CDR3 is CASSRLVTWNEQFF. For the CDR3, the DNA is TGTGCCAGCAGTAGACTAGTTACCTGGAATGAGCAGTTCTTC.

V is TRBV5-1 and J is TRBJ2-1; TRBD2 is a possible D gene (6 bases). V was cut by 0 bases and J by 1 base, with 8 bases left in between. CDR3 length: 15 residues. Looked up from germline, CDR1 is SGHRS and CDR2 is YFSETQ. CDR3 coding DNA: TGCGCCAGCAGCTTGGTAGCGGATTCCTACAATGAGCAGTTCTTC. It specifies CASSLVADSYNEQFF.

In nucleotides, the CDR3 is TGTGCCAGCAGTGAGGGGGACACCCGTTCGAGTGAAGCTTTCTTT. Translation: CASSEGDTRSSEAFF. V and J are TRBV25-1 and TRBJ1-1, with a weak D call TRBD1 (6 bases). Deletions cut 3 bases from V and 7 bases from J, with 18 bases between. Per the germline V gene, CDR1 is MGHDK and CDR2 is SYGVNS. The CDR3 length is 15 residues.

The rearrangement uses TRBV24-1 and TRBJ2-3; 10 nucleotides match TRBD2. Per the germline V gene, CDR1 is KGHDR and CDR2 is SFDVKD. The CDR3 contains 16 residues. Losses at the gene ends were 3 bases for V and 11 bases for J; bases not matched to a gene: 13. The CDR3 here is CATSDGASGRRLRQYF. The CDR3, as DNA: TGTGCCACCAGTGATGGGGCTAGCGGGAGAAGGCTGAGGCAGTATTTT.

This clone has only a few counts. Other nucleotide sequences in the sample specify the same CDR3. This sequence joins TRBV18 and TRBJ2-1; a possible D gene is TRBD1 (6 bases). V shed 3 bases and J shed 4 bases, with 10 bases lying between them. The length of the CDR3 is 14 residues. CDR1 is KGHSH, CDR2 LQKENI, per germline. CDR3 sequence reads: CASSPDRKYNEQFF. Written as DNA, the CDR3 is TGTGCCAGCTCACCGGACAGAAAATACAATGAGCAGTTCTTC.

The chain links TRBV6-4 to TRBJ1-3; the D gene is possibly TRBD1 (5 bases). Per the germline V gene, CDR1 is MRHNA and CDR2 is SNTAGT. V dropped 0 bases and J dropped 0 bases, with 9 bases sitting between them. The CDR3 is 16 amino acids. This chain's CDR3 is CASSDSRQSSGNTIYF. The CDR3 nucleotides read TGTGCCAGCAGTGACTCCCGACAGAGCTCTGGAAACACCATATATTTT.

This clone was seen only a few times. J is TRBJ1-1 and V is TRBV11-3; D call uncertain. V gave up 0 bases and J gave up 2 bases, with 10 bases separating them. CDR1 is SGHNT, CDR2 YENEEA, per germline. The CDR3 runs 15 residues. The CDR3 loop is CASSLDRRENTEAFF. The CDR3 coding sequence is TGTGCCAGCAGCTTAGACCGGAGAGAAAACACTGAAGCTTTCTTT.

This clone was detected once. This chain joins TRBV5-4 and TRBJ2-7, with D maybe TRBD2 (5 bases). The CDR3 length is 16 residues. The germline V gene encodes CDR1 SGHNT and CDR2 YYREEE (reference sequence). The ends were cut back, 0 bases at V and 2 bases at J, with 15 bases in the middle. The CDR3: CASSLELAAKAYEQYF. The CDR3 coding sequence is TGTGCCAGCAGCTTGGAGCTAGCCGCCAAAGCCTACGAGCAGTACTTC. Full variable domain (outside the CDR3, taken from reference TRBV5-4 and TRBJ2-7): ETGVTQSPTHLIKTRGQQVTLRCSSQSGHNTVSWYQQALGQGPQFIFQYYREEENGRGNFPPRFSGLQFPNYSSELNVNALELDDSALYLCASSLELAAKAYEQYFGPGTRLTVT.

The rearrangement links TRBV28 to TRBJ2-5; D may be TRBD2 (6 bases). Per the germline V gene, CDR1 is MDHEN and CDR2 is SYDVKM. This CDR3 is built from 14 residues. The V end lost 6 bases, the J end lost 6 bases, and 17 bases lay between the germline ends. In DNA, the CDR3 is TGTGCCAGCAGGACATCTAGGGCGGGACAGACCCAGTACTTC. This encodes CASRTSRAGQTQYF.

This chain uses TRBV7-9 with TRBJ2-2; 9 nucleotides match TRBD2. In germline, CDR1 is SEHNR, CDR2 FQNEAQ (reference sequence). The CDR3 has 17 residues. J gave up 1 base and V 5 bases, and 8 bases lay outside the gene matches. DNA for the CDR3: TGTGCCAGCAGCGCCCGACTAGCGGCCCGGAACACCGGGGAGCTGTTTTTT. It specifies CASSARLAARNTGELFF.

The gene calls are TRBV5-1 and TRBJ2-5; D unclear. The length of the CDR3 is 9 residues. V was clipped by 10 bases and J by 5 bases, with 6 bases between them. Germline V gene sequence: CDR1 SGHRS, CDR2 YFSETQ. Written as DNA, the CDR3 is TGCGCCCGTCGGGAGACCCAGTACTTC. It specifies CARRETQYF.

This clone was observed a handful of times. The CDR3 region is CATRPGRREIGTQYF. DNA of the CDR3: TGTGCCACCCGACCGGGGAGGAGGGAGATCGGGACCCAGTACTTC. J is TRBJ2-5 and V is TRBV27; a possible D gene is TRBD2 (6 bases). Trimming shortened V by 10 bases and J by 7 bases, and 25 bases separated the two germline ends. There are 15 residues in the CDR3. Germline assignment: CDR1 MNHEY and CDR2 SMNVEV (reference sequence).

The CDR3 region has the DNA TGTGCCAGCAGCTTAGATTCGGGAGGGGTCTACAATGAGCAGTTCTTC. This codes for CASSLDSGGVYNEQFF. The chain is built from TRBV11-3 and TRBJ2-1; 8 nucleotides line up with TRBD2. The CDR3 covers 16 residues. The germline CDR1 and CDR2 sequences are SGHNT and YENEEA. The junction had 4 bases not matched to a gene; V was cut back by 0 bases and J by 3 bases.

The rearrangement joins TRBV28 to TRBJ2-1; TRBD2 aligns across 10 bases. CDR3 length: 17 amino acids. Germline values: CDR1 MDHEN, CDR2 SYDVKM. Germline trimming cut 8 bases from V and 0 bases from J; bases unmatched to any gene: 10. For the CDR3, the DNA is TGTGCCAGCCCCCCTGGACTAGCGGTTAGCTCCTACAATGAGCAGTTCTTC. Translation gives CASPPGLAVSSYNEQFF.

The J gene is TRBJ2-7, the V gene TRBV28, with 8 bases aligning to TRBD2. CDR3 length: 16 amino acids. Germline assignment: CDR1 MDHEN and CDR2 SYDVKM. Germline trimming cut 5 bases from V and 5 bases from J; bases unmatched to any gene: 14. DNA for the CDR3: TGTGCCAGCAGTGACGGCCCTGGCGGGAGGCGGGACGAGCAGTACTTC. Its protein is CASSDGPGGRRDEQYF.

This CDR3 reads CSAQSGTGKNQPQHF. The CDR3 DNA follows: TGCAGCGCCCAGTCCGGGACAGGGAAGAATCAGCCCCAGCATTTT. The chain recombines TRBV29-1 with TRBJ1-5; 9 bases are a match to TRBD1. CDR3 length equals 15 residues. Germline V gene sequence: CDR1 SQVTM, CDR2 ANQGSEA. The V segment lost 7 bases and the J segment 4 bases; nucleotides outside the gene matches: 11. Variable domain in full (rest from reference TRBV29-1 and TRBJ1-5): SAVISQKPSRDICQRGTSLTIQCQVDSQVTMMFWYRQQPGQSLTLIATANQGSEATYESGFVIDKFPISRPNLTFSTLTVSNMSPEDSSIYLCSAQSGTGKNQPQHFGDGTRLSIL.

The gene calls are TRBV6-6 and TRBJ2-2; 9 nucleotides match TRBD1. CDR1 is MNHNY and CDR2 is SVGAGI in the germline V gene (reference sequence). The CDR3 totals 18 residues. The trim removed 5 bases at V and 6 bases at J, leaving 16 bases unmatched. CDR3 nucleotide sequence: TGTGCCAGCAGTCACCCCCAGACAGGGGGTCAATTGGCCGGGGAGCTGTTTTTT. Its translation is CASSHPQTGGQLAGELFF.

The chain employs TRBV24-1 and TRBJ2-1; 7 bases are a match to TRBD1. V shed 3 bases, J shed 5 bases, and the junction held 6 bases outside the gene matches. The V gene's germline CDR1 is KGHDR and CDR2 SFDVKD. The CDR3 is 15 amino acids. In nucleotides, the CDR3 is TGTGCCACCAGTGATCCGCGGACAGGCAACAATGAGCAGTTCTTC. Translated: CATSDPRTGNNEQFF.

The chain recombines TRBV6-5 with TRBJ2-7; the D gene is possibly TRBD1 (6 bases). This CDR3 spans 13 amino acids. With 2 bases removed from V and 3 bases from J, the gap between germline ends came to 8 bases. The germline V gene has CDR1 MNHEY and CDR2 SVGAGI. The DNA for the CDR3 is TGTGCCAGCAGTTACGGCAGGGGCTACGAGCAGTACTTC. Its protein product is CASSYGRGYEQYF.

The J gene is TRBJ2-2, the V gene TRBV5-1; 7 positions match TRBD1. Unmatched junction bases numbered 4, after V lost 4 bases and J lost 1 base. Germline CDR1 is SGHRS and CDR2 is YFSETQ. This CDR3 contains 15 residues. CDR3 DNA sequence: TGCGCCAGCAGCGGGGGACAGCTGAACACCGGGGAGCTGTTTTTT. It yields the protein CASSGGQLNTGELFF.

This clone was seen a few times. CDR3 protein: CASNPRGPSNQPQHF. The DNA of the CDR3 is TGTGCCAGCAACCCCAGGGGGCCAAGCAATCAGCCCCAGCATTTT. The V and J genes are TRBV28 and TRBJ1-5, with 8 bases lining up with TRBD1. Germline V gives CDR1 MDHEN, CDR2 SYDVKM. The CDR3 has 15 amino acids. The trim removed 7 bases at V and 1 base at J, leaving 6 bases unmatched.

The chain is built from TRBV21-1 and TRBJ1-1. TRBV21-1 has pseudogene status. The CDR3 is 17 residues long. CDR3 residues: CASNPRRRKPSVTEAFF. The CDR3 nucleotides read TGTGCCAGCAACCCCAGGAGGAGGAAACCAAGTGTCACTGAAGCTTTCTTT.

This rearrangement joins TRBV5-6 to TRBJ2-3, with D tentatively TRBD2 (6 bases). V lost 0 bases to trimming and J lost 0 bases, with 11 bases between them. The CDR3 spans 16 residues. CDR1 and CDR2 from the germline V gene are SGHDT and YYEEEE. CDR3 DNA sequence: TGTGCCAGCAGCTTGGGCCCCACTAGCAGCACAGATACGCAGTATTTT. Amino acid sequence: CASSLGPTSSTDTQYF.

The CDR3 sequence: CASSPLSSYEQYF. For the CDR3, the DNA is TGTGCCAGCAGCCCCCTAAGCTCCTACGAGCAGTACTTC. The gene calls are TRBV27 and TRBJ2-7; D not resolved. Trimming left V 6 bases short and J 0 bases short, with 9 bases between. This CDR3 spans 13 amino acids. The germline CDR1 and CDR2 sequences are MNHEY and SMNVEV (reference sequence).

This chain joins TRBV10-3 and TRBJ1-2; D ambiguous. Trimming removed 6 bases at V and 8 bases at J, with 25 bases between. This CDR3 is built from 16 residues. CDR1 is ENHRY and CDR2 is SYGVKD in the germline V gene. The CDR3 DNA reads TGTGCCATCAGGCCTCAGGATGCCAGGCTTCTAAGCGGCTACACCTTC. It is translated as CAIRPQDARLLSGYTF.

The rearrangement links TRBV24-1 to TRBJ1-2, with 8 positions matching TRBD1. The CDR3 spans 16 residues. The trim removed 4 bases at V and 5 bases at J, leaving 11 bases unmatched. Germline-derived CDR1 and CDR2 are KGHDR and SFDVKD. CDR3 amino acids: CATSERPGQVPYGYTF. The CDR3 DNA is TGTGCCACCAGTGAACGACCGGGACAGGTGCCATATGGCTACACCTTC.